The rows below give T cell receptor beta chains drawn from one sample of a study of T cell responses to AZD1222 COVID-19 vaccine. Produced via immunoSEQ multiplex PCR; TCRdb's table is partial and in-frame only. The repertoire holds roughly 110,000 clones, with approximately 90% as singletons. The material sequenced was peripheral blood, taken on day 0 of AZD1222 vaccination. The receptor source for this set is an adult in good health. Each CDR3 is given with its conserved first and last residue. Each record gives: clone size, CDR3 length, D gene, V gene, J gene, CDR3 protein, CDR3 DNA. D genes are given only for firm matches. Size tells how often a clone was seen (once, few, many) or the class of an expanded clone, and some rows leave it out.

size: .
length: 13
D: .
V: TRBV6-5
J: TRBJ1-3
CDR3: CASSTGYGNTIYF
DNA: TGTGCCAGCAGCACAGGGTACGGAAACACCATATATTTT

size: .
length: 14
D: .
V: TRBV7-9
J: TRBJ1-4
CDR3: CASSLGRENEKLFF
DNA: TGTGCCAGCAGCTTAGGCCGGGAGAATGAAAAACTGTTTTTT

size: .
length: 16
D: .
V: TRBV5-1
J: TRBJ2-3
CDR3: CASSLEATLRADTQYF
DNA: TGCGCCAGCAGCTTGGAGGCCACCCTCCGAGCAGATACGCAGTATTTT

size: .
length: 15
D: .
V: TRBV7-8
J: TRBJ2-6
CDR3: CASSLQGGGANVLTF
DNA: TGTGCCAGCAGCTTGCAGGGTGGCGGGGCCAACGTCCTGACTTTC

size: .
length: 14
D: .
V: TRBV19
J: TRBJ1-4
CDR3: CASSIFTDNEKLFF
DNA: TGTGCCAGTAGTATTTTCACAGATAATGAAAAACTGTTTTTT

size: .
length: 15
D: .
V: TRBV11-3
J: TRBJ1-3
CDR3: CASSSSWTPGNTIYF
DNA: TGTGCCAGCAGCTCGTCCTGGACACCTGGAAACACCATATATTTT

size: .
length: 16
D: TRBD1
V: TRBV19
J: TRBJ1-6
CDR3: CASSPGTGAQGSPLHF
DNA: TGTGCCAGTAGTCCCGGGACAGGGGCACAGGGATCACCCCTCCACTTT

size: .
length: 13
D: .
V: TRBV29-1
J: TRBJ1-2
CDR3: CSVERFELMGYTF
DNA: TGCAGCGTTGAGCGATTTGAGCTTATGGGCTACACCTTC

size: .
length: 11
D: TRBD2
V: TRBV19
J: TRBJ2-7
CDR3: CASGTSGEQYF
DNA: TGTGCCAGCGGGACTAGTGGCGAGCAGTACTTC

size: few
length: 15
D: TRBD2
V: TRBV19
J: TRBJ2-5
CDR3: CASSTAGVPQETQYF
DNA: TGTGCCAGTAGTACCGCGGGGGTTCCCCAAGAGACCCAGTACTTC

size: .
length: 13
D: .
V: TRBV4-3
J: TRBJ2-2
CDR3: CASSQDGTGELFF
DNA: TGCGCCAGCAGCCAAGATGGGACCGGGGAGCTGTTTTTT

size: .
length: 14
D: .
V: TRBV19
J: TRBJ1-3
CDR3: CASSIAHSGNTIYF
DNA: TGTGCCAGTAGTATAGCGCACTCTGGAAACACCATATATTTT

size: once
length: 15
D: TRBD1
V: TRBV25-1
J: TRBJ1-4
CDR3: CASSEFNRGGEKLFF
DNA: TGTGCCAGCAGTGAATTTAACAGGGGGGGTGAAAAACTGTTTTTT

size: once
length: 17
D: TRBD2
V: TRBV27
J: TRBJ2-1
CDR3: CASSSPVVASGGYEQFF
DNA: TGTGCCAGCAGTTCCCCGGTGGTGGCTAGCGGGGGCTATGAGCAGTTCTTC

size: few
length: 13
D: TRBD1
V: TRBV12-3/TRBV12-4
J: TRBJ1-1
CDR3: CASSEQGPGGAFF
DNA: TGTGCCAGCAGCGAACAGGGGCCGGGCGGAGCTTTCTTT

size: .
length: 18
D: TRBD2
V: TRBV4-1
J: TRBJ2-2
CDR3: CASSQVPSGGPNTGELFF
DNA: TGCGCCAGCAGCCAAGTGCCTAGCGGGGGCCCGAACACCGGGGAGCTGTTTTTT

size: .
length: 13
D: .
V: TRBV5-1
J: TRBJ1-1
CDR3: CASSLQKNTEAFF
DNA: TGCGCCAGCAGCCTACAAAAGAACACTGAAGCTTTCTTT

size: .
length: 16
D: TRBD2
V: TRBV5-5
J: TRBJ2-2
CDR3: CASSFTLAGVYGELFF
DNA: TGTGCCAGCAGCTTTACACTAGCGGGGGTTTACGGGGAGCTGTTTTTT

size: .
length: 14
D: .
V: TRBV7-2
J: TRBJ1-5
CDR3: CASSQQRGNQPQHF
DNA: TGTGCCAGCAGCCAACAACGTGGCAATCAGCCCCAGCATTTT

size: .
length: 12
D: .
V: TRBV2
J: TRBJ1-1
CDR3: CASLGGNTEAFF
DNA: TGTGCCAGCTTAGGGGGTAACACTGAAGCTTTCTTT

size: .
length: 15
D: TRBD1
V: TRBV5-8
J: TRBJ1-1
CDR3: CASSSGTGRNTEAFF
DNA: TGTGCCAGCAGTTCCGGGACAGGGAGAAACACTGAAGCTTTCTTT

size: .
length: 15
D: TRBD2
V: TRBV9
J: TRBJ2-7
CDR3: CASSVTSGDGGEQYF
DNA: TGTGCCAGCAGCGTTACTAGCGGGGATGGGGGCGAGCAGTACTTC

size: once
length: 16
D: .
V: TRBV7-9
J: TRBJ2-2
CDR3: CASSDLGSLNTGELFF
DNA: TGTGCCAGCAGCGATCTCGGCAGCTTGAACACCGGGGAGCTGTTTTTT

size: .
length: 12
D: .
V: TRBV7-8
J: TRBJ2-5
CDR3: CASSLAQETQYF
DNA: TGTGCCAGCAGCTTAGCGCAAGAGACCCAGTACTTC

size: .
length: 16
D: TRBD2
V: TRBV6-5
J: TRBJ2-7
CDR3: CASSYSSGGTSYEQYF
DNA: TGTGCCAGCAGTTACTCAAGCGGGGGAACCTCCTACGAGCAGTACTTC

size: .
length: 13
D: .
V: TRBV12-3/TRBV12-4
J: TRBJ1-1
CDR3: CASSLKENTEAFF
DNA: TGTGCCAGCAGTTTAAAGGAGAACACTGAAGCTTTCTTT

size: .
length: 15
D: TRBD2
V: TRBV5-6
J: TRBJ2-3
CDR3: CASRALAGATDTQYF
DNA: TGTGCCAGCAGGGCTCTAGCGGGGGCCACAGATACGCAGTATTTT

size: .
length: 17
D: TRBD2
V: TRBV11-3
J: TRBJ2-3
CDR3: CASSLGAAGGPTDTQYF
DNA: TGTGCCAGCAGCTTAGGGGCTGCGGGGGGGCCGACAGATACGCAGTATTTT

size: .
length: 13
D: TRBD2
V: TRBV6-2/TRBV6-3
J: TRBJ2-7
CDR3: CASSSGGLGEQYF
DNA: TGTGCCAGCAGCAGCGGGGGTCTCGGCGAGCAGTACTTC

size: .
length: 14
D: TRBD1
V: TRBV19
J: TRBJ1-1
CDR3: CASSLDRGFTEAFF
DNA: TGTGCCAGTAGTTTGGACAGGGGCTTTACTGAAGCTTTCTTT

size: once
length: 15
D: TRBD1
V: TRBV5-1
J: TRBJ1-1
CDR3: CASSLGTGRLTEAFF
DNA: TGCGCCAGCAGCTTGGGGACAGGGAGATTAACTGAAGCTTTCTTT

size: .
length: 15
D: TRBD2
V: TRBV25-1
J: TRBJ2-7
CDR3: CASSDTSGGIYEQYF
DNA: TGTGCCAGCAGTGATACTAGCGGGGGTATATACGAGCAGTACTTC

size: .
length: 16
D: .
V: TRBV28
J: TRBJ1-6
CDR3: CASSLYNSRYNSPLHF
DNA: TGTGCCAGCAGTTTATATAACAGCCGTTATAATTCACCCCTCCACTTT

size: .
length: 14
D: .
V: TRBV9
J: TRBJ2-7
CDR3: CASSVGTDSYEQYF
DNA: TGTGCCAGCAGCGTAGGGACAGACTCCTACGAGCAGTACTTC

size: .
length: 14
D: TRBD1
V: TRBV7-9
J: TRBJ2-3
CDR3: CASSRTGFADTQYF
DNA: TGTGCCAGCAGCCGGACAGGGTTTGCAGATACGCAGTATTTT

size: once
length: 15
D: .
V: TRBV10-3
J: TRBJ1-6
CDR3: CAISEGVRVDSPLHF
DNA: TGTGCCATCAGTGAAGGCGTCCGGGTGGATTCACCCCTCCACTTT

size: .
length: 14
D: TRBD1
V: TRBV4-3
J: TRBJ2-7
CDR3: CASSQESSGRQGYF
DNA: TGCGCCAGCAGCCAAGAATCGTCGGGGAGACAGGGGTACTTC

size: .
length: 15
D: .
V: TRBV9
J: TRBJ1-1
CDR3: CASSPWSVGNTEAFF
DNA: TGTGCCAGCAGCCCCTGGTCTGTCGGGAACACTGAAGCTTTCTTT

size: once
length: 14
D: TRBD2
V: TRBV6-5
J: TRBJ2-7
CDR3: CASIDSGGDYEQYF
DNA: TGTGCCAGCATTGACTCGGGGGGTGACTACGAGCAGTACTTC

size: once
length: 14
D: TRBD1
V: TRBV7-9
J: TRBJ2-5
CDR3: CASSKDRDQETQYF
DNA: TGTGCCAGCAGCAAGGACAGGGACCAAGAGACCCAGTACTTC